The clone carrying this TCR beta chain occurred once. Its matching antigen is unknown. This sample is part of a study of CD8 T cells in Susac syndrome. About the study: The Susac syndrome patients were therapy-naive, on corticosteroids, or on intravenous immunoglobulin alone at blood draw. Study conclusions and caveats: Total CD8+ repertoires held approximately 15 Susac-specific public clones, while CD8+ TEMRA repertoires held roughly five. Clonal expansion involving Susac CD8+ cells peaked in TEMRA cells and active patients.

RNA was extracted with the RNeasy kit, and a quantity of about 0.45 to 1 ug was reverse transcribed using random hexamers. TCR beta CDR3 was amplified by immunoSEQ covering 54 Vbeta and 13 Jbeta. A single record per CDR3 protein comes from TCRdb applying MiXCR to the immunoSEQ multiplex PCR reads. This sample has 100,000 to 150,000 distinct CDR3 sequences, with around 96% found just once. CDR1 is LGHNT, CDR2 FRNRAP, per germline. The junction had 16 bases not matched to a gene; V was cut back by 5 bases and J by 7 bases. The CDR3 totals 17 residues. Sequencing was done on a sample of CD8+ T cells from PBMCs. This receptor was identified in a human donor with Susac syndrome. The J gene is TRBJ2-7, the V gene TRBV12-5, with 11 bases identical to TRBD1. Here the CDR3 DNA reads TGTGCTAGTGGTCTCAGCGGGCTAGGACAGGGGGCGTGGGAGCAGTACTTC. Residues: CASGLSGLGQGAWEQYF.